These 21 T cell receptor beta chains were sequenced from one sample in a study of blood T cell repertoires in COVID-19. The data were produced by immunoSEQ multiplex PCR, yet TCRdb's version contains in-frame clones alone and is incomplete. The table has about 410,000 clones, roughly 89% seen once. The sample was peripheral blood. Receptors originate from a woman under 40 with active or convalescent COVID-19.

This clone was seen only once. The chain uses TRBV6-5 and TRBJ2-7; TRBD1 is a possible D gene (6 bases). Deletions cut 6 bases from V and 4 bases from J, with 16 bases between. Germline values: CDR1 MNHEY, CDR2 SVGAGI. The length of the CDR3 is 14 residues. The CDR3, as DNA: TGTGCCAGCAGGGCCCGCGAGGGGGAATACGAGCAGTACTTC. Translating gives CASRAREGEYEQYF.

CDR3 loop: CASSVGPLQGYEQYF. The DNA of the CDR3 is TGTGCCAGCAGCGTAGGGCCCCTTCAGGGATACGAGCAGTACTTC. The rearrangement joins TRBV9 to TRBJ2-7, with a possible D match to TRBD1 (5 bases). In germline, CDR1 is SGDLS, CDR2 YYNGEE. V was trimmed by 0 bases and J by 4 bases, leaving 14 bases between them. The CDR3 length is 15 residues.

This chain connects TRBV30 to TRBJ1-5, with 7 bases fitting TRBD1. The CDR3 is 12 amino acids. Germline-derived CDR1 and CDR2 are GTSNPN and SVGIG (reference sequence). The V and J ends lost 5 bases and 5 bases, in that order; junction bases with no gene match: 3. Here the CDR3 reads CAWGQDYQPQHF. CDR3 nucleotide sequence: TGTGCCTGGGGACAGGATTATCAGCCCCAGCATTTT.

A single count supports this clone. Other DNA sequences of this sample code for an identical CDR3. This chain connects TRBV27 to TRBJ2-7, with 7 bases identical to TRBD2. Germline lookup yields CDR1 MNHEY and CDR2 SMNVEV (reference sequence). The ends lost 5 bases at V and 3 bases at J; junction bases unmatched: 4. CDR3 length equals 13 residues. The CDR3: CASSLAVNYEQYF. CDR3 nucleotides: TGTGCCAGCAGTCTAGCGGTGAACTACGAGCAGTACTTC.

The CDR3 nucleotides read TGTGCCAGCAGCTTACGACAGGACCTGGACACAGATACGCAGTATTTT. It yields the protein CASSLRQDLDTDTQYF. The chain joins TRBV7-2 to TRBJ2-3; possible D gene TRBD1, 6 bases. V lost 2 bases and J lost 2, with 14 bases in between. CDR3 length equals 16 residues. CDR1 and CDR2 (germline): SGHTA, FQGNSA. The complete variable domain, with remaining parts taken from reference TRBV7-2 and TRBJ2-3, reads GAGVSQSPSNKVTEKGKDVELRCDPISGHTALYWYRQSLGQGLEFLIYFQGNSAPDKSGLPSDRFSAERTGGSVSTLTIQRTQQEDSAVYLCASSLRQDLDTDTQYFGPGTRLTVL.

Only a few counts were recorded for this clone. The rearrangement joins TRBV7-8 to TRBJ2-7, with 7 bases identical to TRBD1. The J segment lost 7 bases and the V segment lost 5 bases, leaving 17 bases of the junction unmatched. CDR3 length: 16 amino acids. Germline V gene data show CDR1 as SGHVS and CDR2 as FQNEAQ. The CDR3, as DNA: TGTGCCAGCAGCCTAGTAGGGACAGCCTTAGCGAGTGAGCAGTACTTC. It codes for CASSLVGTALASEQYF.

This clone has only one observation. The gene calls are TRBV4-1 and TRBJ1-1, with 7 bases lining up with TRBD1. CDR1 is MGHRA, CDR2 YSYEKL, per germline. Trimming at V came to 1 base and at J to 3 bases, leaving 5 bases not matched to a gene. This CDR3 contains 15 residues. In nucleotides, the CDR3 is TGCGCCAGCAGCCAAGTATTGGGACAGTACACTGAAGCTTTCTTT. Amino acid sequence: CASSQVLGQYTEAFF.

The CDR3 region has the DNA TGTGCCAGCAGCGGCTTGGAGGGATCCTACAATGAGCAGTTCTTC. Amino acids: CASSGLEGSYNEQFF. This chain uses TRBV5-4 with TRBJ2-1; D perhaps matches TRBD2 (6 bases). The CDR3 has 15 residues. CDR1 is SGHNT, CDR2 YYREEE, per germline (reference sequence). V lost 4 bases and J 1 base, leaving 12 bases between the germline ends.

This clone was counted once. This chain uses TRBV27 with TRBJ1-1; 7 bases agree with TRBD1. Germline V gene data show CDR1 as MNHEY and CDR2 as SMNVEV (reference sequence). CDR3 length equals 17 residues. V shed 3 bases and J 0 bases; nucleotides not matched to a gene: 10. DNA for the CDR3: TGTGCCAGCAGTTTGGCGACAGGGAGGATGGTGAACACTGAAGCTTTCTTT. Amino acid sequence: CASSLATGRMVNTEAFF.

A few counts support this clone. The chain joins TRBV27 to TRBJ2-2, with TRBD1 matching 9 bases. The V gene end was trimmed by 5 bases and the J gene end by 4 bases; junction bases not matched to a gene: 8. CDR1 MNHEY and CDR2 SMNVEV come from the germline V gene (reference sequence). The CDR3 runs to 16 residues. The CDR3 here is CASSPGTGYGTGELFF. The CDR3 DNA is TGTGCCAGCAGTCCTGGGACAGGGTATGGCACCGGGGAGCTGTTTTTT.

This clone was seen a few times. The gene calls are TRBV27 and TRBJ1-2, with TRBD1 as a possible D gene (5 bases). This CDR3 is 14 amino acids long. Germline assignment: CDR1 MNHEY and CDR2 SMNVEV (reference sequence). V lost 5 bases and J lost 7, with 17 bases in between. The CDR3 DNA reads TGTGCCAGCAGTCCCCAGGAGGGGCTCTCTGGCTACACCTTC. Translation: CASSPQEGLSGYTF.

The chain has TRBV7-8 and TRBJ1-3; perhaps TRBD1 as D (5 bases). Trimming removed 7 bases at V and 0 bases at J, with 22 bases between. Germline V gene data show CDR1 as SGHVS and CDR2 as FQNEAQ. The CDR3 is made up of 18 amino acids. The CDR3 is CASTIMGWTPNSGNTIYF. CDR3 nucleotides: TGTGCCAGCACCATAATGGGGTGGACACCTAACTCTGGAAACACCATATATTTT.

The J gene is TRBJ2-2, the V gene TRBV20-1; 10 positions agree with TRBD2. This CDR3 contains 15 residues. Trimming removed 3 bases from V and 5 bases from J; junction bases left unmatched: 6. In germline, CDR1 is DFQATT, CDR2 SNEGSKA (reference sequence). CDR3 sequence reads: CSASRAGGRTGELFF. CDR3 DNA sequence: TGCAGTGCTAGTCGAGCGGGGGGGCGGACCGGGGAGCTGTTTTTT.

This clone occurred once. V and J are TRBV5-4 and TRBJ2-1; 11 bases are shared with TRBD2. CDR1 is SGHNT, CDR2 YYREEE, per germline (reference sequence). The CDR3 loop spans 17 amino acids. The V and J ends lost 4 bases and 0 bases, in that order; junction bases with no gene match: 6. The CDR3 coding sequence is TGTGCCAGCAGCCCGGGGACTAGCGGAAGCTCCTACAATGAGCAGTTCTTC. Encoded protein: CASSPGTSGSSYNEQFF.

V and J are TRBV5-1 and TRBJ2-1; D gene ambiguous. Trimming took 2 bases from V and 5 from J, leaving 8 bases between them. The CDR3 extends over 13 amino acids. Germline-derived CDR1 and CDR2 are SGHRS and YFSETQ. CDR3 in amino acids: CASSFGENNEQFF. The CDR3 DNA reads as TGCGCCAGCAGCTTCGGAGAGAACAATGAGCAGTTCTTC.

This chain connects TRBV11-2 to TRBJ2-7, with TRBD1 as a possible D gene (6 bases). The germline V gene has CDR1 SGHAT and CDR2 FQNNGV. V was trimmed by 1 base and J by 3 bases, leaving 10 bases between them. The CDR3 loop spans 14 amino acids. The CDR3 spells CASSLAQGSYEQYF. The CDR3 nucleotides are TGTGCCAGCAGCTTAGCGCAGGGGAGCTACGAGCAGTACTTC. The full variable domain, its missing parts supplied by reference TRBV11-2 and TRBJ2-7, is EAGVAQSPRYKIIEKRQSVAFWCNPISGHATLYWYQQILGQGPKLLIQFQNNGVVDDSQLPKDRFSAERLKGVDSTLKIQPAKLEDSAVYLCASSLAQGSYEQYFGPGTRLTVT.

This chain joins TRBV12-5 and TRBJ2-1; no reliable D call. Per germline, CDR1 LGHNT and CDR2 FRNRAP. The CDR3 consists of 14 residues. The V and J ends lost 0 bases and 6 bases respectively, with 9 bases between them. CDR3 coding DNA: TGTGCTAGTGGTTTGGTAACGGGTCCCAATGAGCAGTTCTTC. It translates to CASGLVTGPNEQFF.

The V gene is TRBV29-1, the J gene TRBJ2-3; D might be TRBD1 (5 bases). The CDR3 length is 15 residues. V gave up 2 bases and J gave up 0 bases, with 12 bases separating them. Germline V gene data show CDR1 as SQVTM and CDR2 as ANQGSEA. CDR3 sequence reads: CSVETGEFSTDTQYF. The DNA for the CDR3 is TGCAGCGTTGAAACAGGAGAATTTAGCACAGATACGCAGTATTTT.

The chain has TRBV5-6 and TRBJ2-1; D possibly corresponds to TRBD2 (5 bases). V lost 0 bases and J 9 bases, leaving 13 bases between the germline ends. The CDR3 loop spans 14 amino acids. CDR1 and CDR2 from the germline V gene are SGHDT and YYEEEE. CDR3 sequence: CASSLELVYGEQFF. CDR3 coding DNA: TGTGCCAGCAGCTTGGAACTAGTCTATGGTGAGCAGTTCTTC. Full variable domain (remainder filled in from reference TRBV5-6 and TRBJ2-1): DAGVTQSPTHLIKTRGQQVTLRCSPKSGHDTVSWYQQALGQGPQFIFQYYEEEERQRGNFPDRFSGHQFPNYSSELNVNALLLGDSALYLCASSLELVYGEQFFGPGTRLTVL.

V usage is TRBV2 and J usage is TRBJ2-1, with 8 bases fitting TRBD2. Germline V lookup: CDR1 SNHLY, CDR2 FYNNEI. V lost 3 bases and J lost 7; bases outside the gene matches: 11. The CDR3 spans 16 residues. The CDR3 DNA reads TGTGCCAGCAGTGAGGATTTGGGACTAGGGAGGAATGAGCAGTTCTTC. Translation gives CASSEDLGLGRNEQFF.

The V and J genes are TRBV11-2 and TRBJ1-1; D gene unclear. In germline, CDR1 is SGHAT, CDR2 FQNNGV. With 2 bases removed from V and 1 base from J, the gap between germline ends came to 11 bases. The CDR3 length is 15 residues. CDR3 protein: CASSLSPQPNTEAFF. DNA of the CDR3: TGTGCCAGCAGCTTATCCCCACAACCGAACACTGAAGCTTTCTTT.